The 26 T cell receptor beta chains below all came from one sample that was sequenced in a study of CD8 T cells in ankylosing spondylitis. Study findings and constraints: Ankylosing spondylitis blood appeared to carry a characteristic TCR beta motif of several highly homologous variants.

These TCRs are of unknown antigen specificity. In TCRdb, the 5' RACE reads were re-called with MiXCR into one record per CDR3 protein. Of approximately 300,000 distinct CDR3 sequences listed, 8% are singletons. Sequencing was performed on blood, either unsorted or a sorted T cell fraction (not recorded which). These receptors were obtained from a male donor with ankylosing spondylitis.

The chain employs TRBV6-5 and TRBJ2-5; TRBD2 agrees at 11 bases. The V and J ends lost 0 bases and 5 bases, in that order; junction bases with no gene match: 5. The CDR3 is made up of 16 amino acids. Germline V lookup: CDR1 MNHEY, CDR2 SVGAGI. The CDR3 nucleotides are TGTGCCAGCAGTTACTCGGAACTAGCGGGAGCCGAGACCCAGTACTTC. This codes for CASSYSELAGAETQYF.

This clonotype was counted at least ten times. The chain joins TRBV12-5 to TRBJ2-1; TRBD2 aligns across 11 bases. J gave up 7 bases and V 6 bases, and 5 bases lay outside the gene matches. Per germline, CDR1 LGHNT and CDR2 FRNRAP. The length of the CDR3 is 14 residues. The CDR3 loop reads CASGPRTSGNEQFF. In DNA form, the CDR3 reads TGTGCTAGTGGACCACGGACTAGCGGGAATGAGCAGTTCTTC.

This clonotype showed up just a few times. J is TRBJ2-1 and V is TRBV20-1; D gene unclear. The V and J ends lost 0 bases and 8 bases respectively, with 17 bases between them. The length of the CDR3 is 15 residues. Germline V lookup: CDR1 DFQATT, CDR2 SNEGSKA (reference sequence). The CDR3 spells CSARDRSGTADEQFF. In DNA form, the CDR3 reads TGCAGTGCTAGAGATCGCTCGGGCACCGCGGATGAGCAGTTCTTC.

A few counts support this clonotype. The chain combines TRBV7-2 with TRBJ2-7; 11 nucleotides align to TRBD1. J was trimmed by 3 bases and V by 5 bases; bases with no gene match: 6. Germline V gives CDR1 SGHTA, CDR2 FQGNSA. The CDR3 runs to 15 residues. CDR3 protein: CASSLAGTGGYEQYF. In DNA form, the CDR3 reads TGTGCCAGCAGCCTGGCTGGGACAGGGGGCTACGAGCAGTACTTC.

This clonotype was counted a few times. V and J are TRBV20-1 and TRBJ2-1; no clear D gene. The CDR3 contains 16 residues. The germline V and J ends were trimmed by 0 bases and 0 bases, with 12 bases remaining between them. Germline CDR1 and CDR2: DFQATT and SNEGSKA (reference sequence). CDR3 amino acids: CSARDPVGPSYNEQFF. CDR3 in DNA: TGCAGTGCTAGAGATCCCGTCGGACCCTCCTACAATGAGCAGTTCTTC.

This clonotype was seen repeatedly, ten times or more. V and J are TRBV10-3 and TRBJ2-1; the match to TRBD2 covers 8 bases. J gave up 6 bases and V 6 bases, and 4 bases lay outside the gene matches. The CDR3 consists of 13 residues. From germline, CDR1 is ENHRY and CDR2 SYGVKD. This chain's CDR3 is CAISPAGVNEQFF. CDR3 bases: TGTGCCATCAGCCCAGCGGGAGTCAATGAGCAGTTCTTC.

The chain is built from TRBV5-1 and TRBJ1-4; D is ambiguous. Per germline, CDR1 SGHRS and CDR2 YFSETQ. Deletions cut 9 bases from V and 2 bases from J, with 11 bases between. The CDR3 totals 13 residues. The CDR3 nucleotides read TGCGCCACCACGACCGTGACTAATGAAAAACTGTTTTTT. Translating it yields CATTTVTNEKLFF. Full variable domain (rest looked up from reference TRBV5-1 and TRBJ1-4): KAGVTQTPRYLIKTRGQQVTLSCSPISGHRSVSWYQQTPGQGLQFLFEYFSETQRNKGNFPGRFSGRQFSNSRSEMNVSTLELGDSALYLCATTTVTNEKLFFGSGTQLSVL.

In its sample, this clonotype was seen a few times. This chain links TRBV4-2 with TRBJ2-3; 8 bases map to TRBD2. CDR3 length equals 16 residues. In germline, CDR1 is LGHNA, CDR2 YNFKEQ. V gave up 4 bases and J gave up 4 bases; unmatched junction bases: 10. In DNA form, the CDR3 reads TGTGCCAGCAGCCGGTCGGCGGGAGGTCCCCCAGATACGCAGTATTTT. Residues: CASSRSAGGPPDTQYF.

The table lists this clonotype with a few counts. In DNA form, the CDR3 reads TGTGCCAGCAGCCAAAGTAGCGGTAGCACAGATACGCAGTATTTT. It codes for CASSQSSGSTDTQYF. This chain uses TRBV4-2 with TRBJ2-3; the D gene is possibly TRBD2 (6 bases). This CDR3 comprises 15 residues. Trimming shortened V by 2 bases and J by 0 bases, and 9 bases separated the two germline ends. Germline V gene sequence: CDR1 LGHNA, CDR2 YNFKEQ.

This rearrangement joins TRBV13 to TRBJ1-1, with D possibly matching TRBD1 (6 bases). Trimming cost V 8 bases and J 1 base, with 17 bases left between them. This CDR3 comprises 15 residues. CDR1 and CDR2 from the germline V gene are PRHDT and FYEKMQ (reference sequence). The CDR3 is CASLRRTAGNTEAFF. The CDR3 bases are TGTGCCAGCTTACGACGGACAGCAGGGAACACTGAAGCTTTCTTT.

This chain uses TRBV6-1 with TRBJ2-3; TRBD2 agrees at 15 bases. Germline V CDR1 and CDR2: MNHNS, SASEGT. The V gene end was trimmed by 7 bases and the J gene end by 5 bases; junction bases not matched to a gene: 7. The CDR3 spans 16 residues. In DNA form, the CDR3 reads TGTGCCAGCACAGGACTAGCGGGAGGGCCGGTAGATACGCAGTATTTT. Translation gives CASTGLAGGPVDTQYF.

The gene calls are TRBV5-1 and TRBJ2-3; 7 bases are shared with TRBD1. This CDR3 contains 16 residues. Per the germline V gene, CDR1 is SGHRS and CDR2 is YFSETQ. After removal of 4 bases from V and 1 base from J, the junction contained 9 bases not matched to a gene. The CDR3, as DNA: TGCGCCAGCAGCAATGAGGACAGGCCGGGCACAGATACGCAGTATTTT. Its translation: CASSNEDRPGTDTQYF.

The chain is built from TRBV7-2 and TRBJ1-5; 7 positions match TRBD1. The germline V gene encodes CDR1 SGHTA and CDR2 FQGNSA. The CDR3 length is 14 residues. V lost 6 bases and J lost 3; bases outside the gene matches: 5. DNA for the CDR3: TGTGCCAGCAGTACGGGGACAGACAATCAGCCCCAGCATTTT. It codes for CASSTGTDNQPQHF.

The chain combines TRBV5-1 with TRBJ2-3, with D possibly called TRBD1 or TRBD2 (5 bases each). Germline assignment: CDR1 SGHRS and CDR2 YFSETQ. This CDR3 region has 15 residues. Trimming cost V 1 base and J 6 bases, with 15 bases left between them. The CDR3 spells CASSLSAGGLDTQYF. CDR3 coding DNA: TGCGCCAGCAGCTTGTCGGCTGGGGGATTGGATACGCAGTATTTT.

This clonotype occurred a few times. The chain couples TRBV11-2 to TRBJ1-1; TRBD1 is a possible D gene (6 bases). V lost 1 base and J 3 bases, leaving 9 bases between the germline ends. Germline V gene sequence: CDR1 SGHAT, CDR2 FQNNGV. The CDR3 loop spans 14 amino acids. The CDR3: CASSLAYRDTEAFF. CDR3 bases: TGTGCCAGCAGCTTAGCGTACAGGGACACTGAAGCTTTCTTT.

The gene calls are TRBV4-3 and TRBJ2-6, with no clear D. Germline V gene sequence: CDR1 LGHNA, CDR2 YSLEER. V lost 1 base and J 0 bases, leaving 7 bases between the germline ends. This CDR3 has 16 amino acids. CDR3: CASSQVRTSGANVLTF. CDR3 in DNA: TGCGCCAGCAGCCAAGTCCGGACCTCTGGGGCCAACGTCCTGACTTTC.

Only a few counts were recorded for this clonotype. The chain couples TRBV9 to TRBJ1-2; D unclear. The CDR3 has 13 amino acids. Germline V lookup: CDR1 SGDLS, CDR2 YYNGEE. Trimming took 5 bases from V and 7 from J, leaving 15 bases between them. CDR3 loop: CASSAPGIRGYTF. The CDR3 DNA sequence: TGTGCCAGCAGTGCACCCGGGATCCGTGGCTACACCTTC.

This clonotype was detected only once. J is TRBJ2-7 and V is TRBV20-1, with 11 positions matching TRBD1. The CDR3 covers 14 residues. Germline assignment: CDR1 DFQATT and CDR2 SNEGSKA (reference sequence). The V and J ends lost 6 bases and 3 bases, in that order; junction bases with no gene match: 7. CDR3 loop: CSAFTGTGGYEQYF. CDR3 bases: TGCAGTGCCTTCACCGGGACAGGGGGCTACGAGCAGTACTTC.

The V call is TRBV5-6, the J call TRBJ2-7; D is undetermined. Germline V gives CDR1 SGHDT, CDR2 YYEEEE. V was trimmed by 7 bases and J by 0 bases, leaving 17 bases between them. The CDR3 loop spans 15 amino acids. The CDR3 reads CASQLGGYPSYEQYF. In nucleotides, the CDR3 is TGTGCCAGCCAACTGGGCGGATACCCCTCCTACGAGCAGTACTTC.

This clonotype was picked up a small number of times. The rearrangement links TRBV7-6 to TRBJ2-1, with D maybe TRBD1 (6 bases). CDR3 length: 17 residues. V lost 1 base and J lost 0, with 13 bases in between. Per the germline V gene, CDR1 is SGHVS and CDR2 is FNYEAQ. Here the CDR3 reads CASSLGDGTNSYNEQFF. In DNA, the CDR3 is TGTGCCAGCAGCTTAGGGGACGGGACAAACTCCTACAATGAGCAGTTCTTC.

This rearrangement joins TRBV3-1 to TRBJ1-1; a weak D match, TRBD1 (5 bases). The CDR3 has 14 amino acids. The germline gives CDR1 LGHDT, CDR2 YNNKEL (reference sequence). The V end was cut by 4 bases, the J end by 6 bases, with 15 bases between. CDR3 region: CASSRDGTASEAFF. CDR3 nucleotides: TGTGCCAGCAGCCGAGATGGGACGGCTTCTGAAGCTTTCTTT. Looking up the rest from reference TRBV3-1 and TRBJ1-1 gives the full variable domain: DTAVSQTPKYLVTQMGNDKSIKCEQNLGHDTMYWYKQDSKKFLKIMFSYNNKELIINETVPNRFSPKSPDKAHLNLHINSLELGDSAVYFCASSRDGTASEAFFGQGTRLTVV.

The chain links TRBV9 to TRBJ2-3; 9 nucleotides agree with TRBD2. Germline-derived CDR1 and CDR2 are SGDLS and YYNGEE. CDR3 length: 19 amino acids. Losses at the gene ends were 0 bases for V and 0 bases for J; bases not matched to a gene: 11. The CDR3 is CASSVVRAGGPSSTDTQYF. The CDR3 DNA reads as TGTGCCAGCAGCGTAGTTCGAGCGGGAGGACCTTCTAGCACAGATACGCAGTATTTT.

This clonotype was seen only a few times. The CDR3 loop reads CASGLVPGQGSQPQHF. In DNA form, the CDR3 reads TGTGCTAGTGGTTTGGTTCCCGGACAGGGGAGTCAGCCCCAGCATTTT. The chain employs TRBV12-5 and TRBJ1-5; 9 bases are shared with TRBD1. CDR3 size: 16 residues. Germline V lookup: CDR1 LGHNT, CDR2 FRNRAP. The ends lost 0 bases at V and 6 bases at J; junction bases unmatched: 6.

V gene TRBV9 combines with J gene TRBJ2-5; maybe TRBD1 (7 bases). Germline CDR1 SGDLS, CDR2 YYNGEE. This CDR3 contains 15 residues. The V gene lost 4 bases and the J gene lost 0 bases, with 13 bases spanning the gap. CDR3 DNA sequence: TGTGCCAGCAGCACTCGGGGGACAGACCAAGAGACCCAGTACTTC. It translates to CASSTRGTDQETQYF.

This clonotype was picked up many times. This sequence joins TRBV29-1 and TRBJ1-1, with 8 nucleotides matching TRBD1. With V trimmed by 4 bases and J by 3 bases, 7 bases remained unmatched. This CDR3 contains 14 residues. The germline V gene has CDR1 SQVTM and CDR2 ANQGSEA. The DNA for the CDR3 is TGCAGCGTTGCCCGACAGGGGAGGCACACTGAAGCTTTCTTT. Protein: CSVARQGRHTEAFF. The variable domain in full, completed from reference TRBV29-1 and TRBJ1-1, reads SAVISQKPSRDICQRGTSLTIQCQVDSQVTMMFWYRQQPGQSLTLIATANQGSEATYESGFVIDKFPISRPNLTFSTLTVSNMSPEDSSIYLCSVARQGRHTEAFFGQGTRLTVV.

This clonotype was detected a few times. The chain couples TRBV27 to TRBJ1-4, with a weak D call TRBD1 (6 bases). CDR3 length equals 15 residues. V lost 5 bases and J lost 0, with 10 bases in between. Germline CDR1 reads MNHEY; CDR2 reads SMNVEV (reference sequence). The CDR3 is CASSRQAATNEKLFF. The CDR3 bases are TGTGCCAGCAGTCGACAGGCAGCAACTAATGAAAAACTGTTTTTT.